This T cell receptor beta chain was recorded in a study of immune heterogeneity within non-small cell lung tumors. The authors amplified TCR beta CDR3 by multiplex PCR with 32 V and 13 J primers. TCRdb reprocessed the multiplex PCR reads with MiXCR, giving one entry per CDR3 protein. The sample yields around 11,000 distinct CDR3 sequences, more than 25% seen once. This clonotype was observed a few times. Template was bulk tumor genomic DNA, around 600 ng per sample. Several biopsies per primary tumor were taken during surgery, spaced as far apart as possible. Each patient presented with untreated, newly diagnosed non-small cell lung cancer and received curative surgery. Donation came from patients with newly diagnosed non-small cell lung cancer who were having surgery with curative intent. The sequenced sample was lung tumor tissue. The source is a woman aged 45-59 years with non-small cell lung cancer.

The CDR3 DNA sequence: TGTGCCAGCAGTTCCCCCCCCCCCCCGGGAAGCGGGGACGGCGAGCAGTACTTC. Translation: CASSSPPPPGSGDGEQYF. This chain joins TRBV6-2 or TRBV6-3 and TRBJ2-7; 7 positions match TRBD2. Unmatched junction bases numbered 21, after V lost 4 bases and J lost 6 bases. Looked up from germline, CDR1 is MNHEY and CDR2 is SVGEGT. CDR3 length: 18 amino acids.